This T cell receptor (beta chain) was observed in a study of blood T cell repertoires in COVID-19. The CDR3 contains 15 residues. V trimming: 4 bases; J trimming: 15 bases; junction bases outside the gene matches: 15. Germline V gives CDR1 LNHDA, CDR2 SQIVND (reference sequence). The assay was immunoSEQ multiplex PCR, and TCRdb's table has in-frame clones only and misses some. The repertoire includes 65,000 to 80,000 clones, roughly four fifths of them detected once, and less than 25% sits in the top ten. The chain combines TRBV19 with TRBJ2-1; 10 positions agree with TRBD2. The sample taken for sequencing was peripheral blood. This receptor was taken from a human donor in a cohort sampled during active COVID-19. The CDR3 bases are TGTGCCAGTAGTACCCAGGGGAGCGGGGGGGCCGAGGTGTTCTTC. It is translated as CASSTQGSGGAEVFF.